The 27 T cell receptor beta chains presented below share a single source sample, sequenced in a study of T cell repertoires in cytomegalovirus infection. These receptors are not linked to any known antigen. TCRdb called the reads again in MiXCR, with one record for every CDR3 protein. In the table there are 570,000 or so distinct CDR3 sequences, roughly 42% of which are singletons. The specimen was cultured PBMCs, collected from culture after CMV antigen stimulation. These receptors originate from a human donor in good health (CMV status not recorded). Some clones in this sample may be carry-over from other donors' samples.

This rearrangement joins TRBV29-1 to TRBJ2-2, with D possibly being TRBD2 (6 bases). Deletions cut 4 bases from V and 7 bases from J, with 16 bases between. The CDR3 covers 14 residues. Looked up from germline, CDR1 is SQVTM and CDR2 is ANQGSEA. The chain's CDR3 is CSVAPGDGFGELFF. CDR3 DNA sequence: TGCAGCGTTGCCCCGGGGGACGGATTCGGGGAGCTGTTTTTT.

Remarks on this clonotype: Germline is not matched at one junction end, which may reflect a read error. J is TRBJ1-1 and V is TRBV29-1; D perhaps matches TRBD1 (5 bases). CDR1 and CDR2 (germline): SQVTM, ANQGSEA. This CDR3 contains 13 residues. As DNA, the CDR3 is TGCAGCGTTTATAGTGGTTCGGGGACTGAAGTTTTCTTT. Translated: CSVYSGSGTEVFF.

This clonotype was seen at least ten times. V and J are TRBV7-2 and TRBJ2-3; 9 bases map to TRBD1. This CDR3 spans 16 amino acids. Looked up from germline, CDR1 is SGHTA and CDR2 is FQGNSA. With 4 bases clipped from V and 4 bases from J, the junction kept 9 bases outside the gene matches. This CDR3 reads CASSSRQTGGPDTQYF. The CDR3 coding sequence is TGTGCCAGCAGCTCCCGCCAGACAGGGGGGCCAGATACGCAGTATTTT.

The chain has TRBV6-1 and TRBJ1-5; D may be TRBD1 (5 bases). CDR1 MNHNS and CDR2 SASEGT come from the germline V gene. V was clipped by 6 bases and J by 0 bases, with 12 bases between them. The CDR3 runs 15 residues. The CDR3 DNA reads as TGTGCCAGCAGATACAGGTATCTTAGCAATCAGCCCCAGCATTTT. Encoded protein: CASRYRYLSNQPQHF.

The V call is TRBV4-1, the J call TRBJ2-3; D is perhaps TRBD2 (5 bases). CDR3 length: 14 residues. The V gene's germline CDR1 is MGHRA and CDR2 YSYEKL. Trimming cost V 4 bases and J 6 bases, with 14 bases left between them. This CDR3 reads CASSPRPQRDTQYF. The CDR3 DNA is TGCGCCAGCAGCCCCCGTCCTCAGCGGGATACGCAGTATTTT.

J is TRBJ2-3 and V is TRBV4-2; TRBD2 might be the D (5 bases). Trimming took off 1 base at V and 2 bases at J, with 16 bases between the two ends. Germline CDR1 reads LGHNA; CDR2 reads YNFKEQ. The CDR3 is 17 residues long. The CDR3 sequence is CASSQGRATQTTDTQYF. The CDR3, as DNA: TGTGCCAGCAGCCAAGGGCGGGCTACTCAAACCACAGATACGCAGTATTTT.

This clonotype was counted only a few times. The CDR3 bases are TGTGCCAGCAGCCTTGGGGCTAGCGGTCTAGGGGATACGCAGTATTTT. Amino acids: CASSLGASGLGDTQYF. V usage is TRBV7-2 and J usage is TRBJ2-3; 7 bases align to TRBD2. This CDR3 has 16 amino acids. The germline gives CDR1 SGHTA, CDR2 FQGNSA. The J segment lost 6 bases and the V segment lost 5 bases, leaving 14 bases of the junction unmatched.

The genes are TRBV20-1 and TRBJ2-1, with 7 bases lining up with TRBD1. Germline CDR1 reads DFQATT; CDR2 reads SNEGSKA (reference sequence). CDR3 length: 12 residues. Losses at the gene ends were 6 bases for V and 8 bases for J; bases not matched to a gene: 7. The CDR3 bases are TGCAGTGCCCGAACAGGGGTAGATGAGCAGTTCTTC. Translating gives CSARTGVDEQFF.

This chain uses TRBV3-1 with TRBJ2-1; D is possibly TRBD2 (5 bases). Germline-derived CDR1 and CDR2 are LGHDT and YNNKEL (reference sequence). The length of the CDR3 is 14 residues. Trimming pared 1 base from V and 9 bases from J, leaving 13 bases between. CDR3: CASSQGPNRGEQFF. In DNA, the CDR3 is TGTGCCAGCAGCCAAGGGCCTAACCGGGGTGAGCAGTTCTTC.

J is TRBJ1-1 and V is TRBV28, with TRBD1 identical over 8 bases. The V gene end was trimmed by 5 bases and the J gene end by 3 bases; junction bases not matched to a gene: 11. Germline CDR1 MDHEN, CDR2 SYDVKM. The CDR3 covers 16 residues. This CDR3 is CASSQPTGGVDTEAFF. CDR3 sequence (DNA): TGTGCCAGCAGTCAACCTACAGGGGGAGTGGACACTGAAGCTTTCTTT.

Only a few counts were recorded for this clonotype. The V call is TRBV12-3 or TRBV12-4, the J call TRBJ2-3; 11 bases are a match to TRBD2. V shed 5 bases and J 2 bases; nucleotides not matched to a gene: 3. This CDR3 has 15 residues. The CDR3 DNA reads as TGTGCCAGCAGTGGGACTAGCGGAATCACAGATACGCAGTATTTT. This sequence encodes CASSGTSGITDTQYF.

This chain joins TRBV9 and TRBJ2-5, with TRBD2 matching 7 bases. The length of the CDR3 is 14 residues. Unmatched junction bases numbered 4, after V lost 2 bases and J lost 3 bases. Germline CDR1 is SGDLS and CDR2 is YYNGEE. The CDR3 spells CASSVGGQKETQYF. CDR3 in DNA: TGTGCCAGCAGCGTGGGAGGGCAAAAAGAGACCCAGTACTTC.

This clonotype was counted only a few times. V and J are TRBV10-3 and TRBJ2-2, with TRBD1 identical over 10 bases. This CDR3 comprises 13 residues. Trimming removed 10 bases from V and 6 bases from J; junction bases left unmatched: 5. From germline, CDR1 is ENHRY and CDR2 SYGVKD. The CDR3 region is CATWDRGSGELFF. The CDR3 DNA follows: TGTGCCACCTGGGACAGGGGTTCCGGGGAGCTGTTTTTT.

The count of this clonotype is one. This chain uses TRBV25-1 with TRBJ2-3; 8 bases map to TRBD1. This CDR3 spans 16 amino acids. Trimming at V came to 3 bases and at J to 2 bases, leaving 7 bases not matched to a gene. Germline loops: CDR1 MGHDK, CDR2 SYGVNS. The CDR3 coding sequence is TGTGCCAGCAGTGACCGGACAGGGTTTTACACAGATACGCAGTATTTT. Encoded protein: CASSDRTGFYTDTQYF. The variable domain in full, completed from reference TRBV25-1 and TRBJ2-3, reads EADIYQTPRYLVIGTGKKITLECSQTMGHDKMYWYQQDPGMELHLIHYSYGVNSTEKGDLSSESTVSRIRTEHFPLTLESARPSHTSQYLCASSDRTGFYTDTQYFGPGTRLTVL.

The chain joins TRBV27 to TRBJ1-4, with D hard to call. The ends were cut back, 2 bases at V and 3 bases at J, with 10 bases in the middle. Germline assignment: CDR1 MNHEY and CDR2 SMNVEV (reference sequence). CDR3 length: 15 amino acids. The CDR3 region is CASSLNGPPNEKLFF. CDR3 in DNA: TGTGCCAGCAGTTTAAACGGGCCCCCTAATGAAAAACTGTTTTTT.

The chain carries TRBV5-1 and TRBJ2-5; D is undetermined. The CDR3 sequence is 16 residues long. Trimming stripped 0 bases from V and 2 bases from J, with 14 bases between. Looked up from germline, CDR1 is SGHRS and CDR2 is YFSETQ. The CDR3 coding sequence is TGCGCCAGCAGCTTGGCCGGTCGGGTTAGACAAGAGACCCAGTACTTC. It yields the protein CASSLAGRVRQETQYF.

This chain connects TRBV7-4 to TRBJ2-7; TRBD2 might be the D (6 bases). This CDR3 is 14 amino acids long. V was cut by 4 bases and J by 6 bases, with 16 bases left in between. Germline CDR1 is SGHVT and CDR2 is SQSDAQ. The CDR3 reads CASSSAGGRLEQYF. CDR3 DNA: TGTGCCAGCAGCTCCGCCGGTGGGAGGCTCGAGCAGTACTTC.

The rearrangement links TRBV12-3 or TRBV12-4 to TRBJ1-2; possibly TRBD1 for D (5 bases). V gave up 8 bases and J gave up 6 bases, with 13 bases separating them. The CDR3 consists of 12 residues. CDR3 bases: TGTGCCAGCTCACAGTGGGGGGATGGCTACACCTTC. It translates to CASSQWGDGYTF.

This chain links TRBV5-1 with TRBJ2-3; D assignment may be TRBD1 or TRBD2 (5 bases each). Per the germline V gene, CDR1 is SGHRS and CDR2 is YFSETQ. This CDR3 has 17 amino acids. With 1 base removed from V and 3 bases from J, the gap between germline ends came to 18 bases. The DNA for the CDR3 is TGCGCCAGCAGCTTGTCAGTGGGGGTACAAACTACAGATACGCAGTATTTT. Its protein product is CASSLSVGVQTTDTQYF.

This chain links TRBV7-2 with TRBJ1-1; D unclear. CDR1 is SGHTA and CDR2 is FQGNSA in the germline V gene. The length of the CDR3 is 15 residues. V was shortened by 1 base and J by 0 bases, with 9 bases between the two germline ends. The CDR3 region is CASSLVGRLNTEAFF. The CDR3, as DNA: TGTGCCAGCAGCTTAGTAGGACGGTTGAACACTGAAGCTTTCTTT.

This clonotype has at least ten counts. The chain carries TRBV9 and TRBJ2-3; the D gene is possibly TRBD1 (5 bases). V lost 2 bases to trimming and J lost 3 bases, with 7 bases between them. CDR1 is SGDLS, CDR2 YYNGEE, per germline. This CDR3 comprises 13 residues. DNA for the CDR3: TGTGCCAGCAGCGTTCAGGGAACAGATACGCAGTATTTT. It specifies CASSVQGTDTQYF.

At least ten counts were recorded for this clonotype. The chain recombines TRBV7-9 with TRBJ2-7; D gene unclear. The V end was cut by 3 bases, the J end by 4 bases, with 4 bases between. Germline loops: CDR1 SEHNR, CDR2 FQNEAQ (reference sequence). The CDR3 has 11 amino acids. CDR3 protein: CASSFTYEQYF. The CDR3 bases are TGTGCCAGCAGCTTTACTTACGAGCAGTACTTC. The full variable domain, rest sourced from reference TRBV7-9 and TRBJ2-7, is DTGVSQNPRHKITKRGQNVTFRCDPISEHNRLYWYRQTLGQGPEFLTYFQNEAQLEKSRLLSDRFSAERPKGSFSTLEIQRTEQGDSAMYLCASSFTYEQYFGPGTRLTVT.

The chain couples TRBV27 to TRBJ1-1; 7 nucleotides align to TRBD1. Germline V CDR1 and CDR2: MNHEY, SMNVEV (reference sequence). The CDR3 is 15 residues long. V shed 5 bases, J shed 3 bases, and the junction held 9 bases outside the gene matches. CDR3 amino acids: CASSPARGSHTEAFF. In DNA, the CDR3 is TGTGCCAGCAGTCCCGCCAGGGGGAGTCACACTGAAGCTTTCTTT.

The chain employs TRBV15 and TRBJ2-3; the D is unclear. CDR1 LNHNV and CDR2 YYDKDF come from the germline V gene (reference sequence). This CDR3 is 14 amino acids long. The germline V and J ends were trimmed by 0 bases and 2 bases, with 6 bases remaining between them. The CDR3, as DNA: TGTGCCACCAGCAGAGATTTTAACACAGATACGCAGTATTTT. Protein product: CATSRDFNTDTQYF.

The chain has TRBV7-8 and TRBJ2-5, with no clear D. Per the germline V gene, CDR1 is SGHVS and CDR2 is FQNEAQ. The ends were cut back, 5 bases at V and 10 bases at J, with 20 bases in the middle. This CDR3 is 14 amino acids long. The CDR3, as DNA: TGTGCCAGCAGCCCCCCTGTTCCCTTGTGGGACCAGTACTTC. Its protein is CASSPPVPLWDQYF.

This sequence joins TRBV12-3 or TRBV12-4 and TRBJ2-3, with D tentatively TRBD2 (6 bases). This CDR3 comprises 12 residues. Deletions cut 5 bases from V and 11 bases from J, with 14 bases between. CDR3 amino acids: CASSHPGVRQYF. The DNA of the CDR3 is TGTGCCAGCAGTCACCCGGGGGTACGGCAGTATTTT.

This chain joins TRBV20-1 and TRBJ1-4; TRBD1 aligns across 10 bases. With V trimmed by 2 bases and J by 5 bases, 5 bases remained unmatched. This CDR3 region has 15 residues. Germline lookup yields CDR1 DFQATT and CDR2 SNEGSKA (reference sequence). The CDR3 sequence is CSARPRTGGNEKLFF. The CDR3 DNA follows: TGCAGTGCTAGACCCCGGACAGGGGGGAATGAAAAACTGTTTTTT.